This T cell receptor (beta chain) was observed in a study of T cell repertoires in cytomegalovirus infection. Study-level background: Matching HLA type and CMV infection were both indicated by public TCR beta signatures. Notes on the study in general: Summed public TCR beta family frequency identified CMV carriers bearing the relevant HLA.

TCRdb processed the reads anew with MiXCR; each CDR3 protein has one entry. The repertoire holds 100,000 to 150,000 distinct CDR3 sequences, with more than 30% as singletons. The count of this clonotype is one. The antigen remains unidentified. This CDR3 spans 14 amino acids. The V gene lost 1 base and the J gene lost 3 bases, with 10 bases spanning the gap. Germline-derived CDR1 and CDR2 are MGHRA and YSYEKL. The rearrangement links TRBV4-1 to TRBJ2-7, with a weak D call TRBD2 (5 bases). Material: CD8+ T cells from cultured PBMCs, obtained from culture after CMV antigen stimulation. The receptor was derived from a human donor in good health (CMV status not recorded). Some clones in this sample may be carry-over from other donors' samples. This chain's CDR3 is CASSQVGVYYEQYF. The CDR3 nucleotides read TGCGCCAGCAGCCAAGTCGGGGTATACTACGAGCAGTACTTC.